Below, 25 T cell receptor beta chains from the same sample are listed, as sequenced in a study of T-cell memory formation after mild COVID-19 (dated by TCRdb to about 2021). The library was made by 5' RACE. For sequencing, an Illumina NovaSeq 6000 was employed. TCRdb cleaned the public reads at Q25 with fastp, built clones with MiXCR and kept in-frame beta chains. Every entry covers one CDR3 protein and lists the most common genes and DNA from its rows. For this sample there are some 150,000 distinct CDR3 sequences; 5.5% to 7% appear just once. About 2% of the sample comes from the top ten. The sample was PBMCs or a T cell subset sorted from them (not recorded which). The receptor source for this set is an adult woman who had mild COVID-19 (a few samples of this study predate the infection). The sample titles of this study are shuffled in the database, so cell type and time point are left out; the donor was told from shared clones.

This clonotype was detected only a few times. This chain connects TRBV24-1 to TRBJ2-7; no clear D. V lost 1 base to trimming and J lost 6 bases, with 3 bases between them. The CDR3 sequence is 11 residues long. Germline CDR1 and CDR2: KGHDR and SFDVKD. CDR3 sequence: CATSDLGEQYF. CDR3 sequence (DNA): TGTGCCACCAGTGATTTAGGCGAGCAGTACTTC.

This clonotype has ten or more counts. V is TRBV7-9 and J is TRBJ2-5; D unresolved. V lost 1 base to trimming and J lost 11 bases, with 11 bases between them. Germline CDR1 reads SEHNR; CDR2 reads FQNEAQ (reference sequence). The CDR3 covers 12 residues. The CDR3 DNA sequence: TGTGCCAGCAGCTTAGATGGCGCCCATCAGTACTTC. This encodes CASSLDGAHQYF.

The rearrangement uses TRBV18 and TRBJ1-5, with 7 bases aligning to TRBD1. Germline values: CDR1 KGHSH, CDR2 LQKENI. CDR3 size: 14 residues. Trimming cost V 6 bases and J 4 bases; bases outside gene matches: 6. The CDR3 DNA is TGTGCCAGCTCTTCGGGACAGATAAATCAGCCCCAGCATTTT. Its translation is CASSSGQINQPQHF.

This CDR3 is CASSSITGTVNTEAFF. The CDR3 bases are TGTGCCAGCAGTTCAATAACCGGGACAGTGAACACTGAAGCTTTCTTT. This rearrangement joins TRBV7-9 to TRBJ1-1; 7 positions agree with TRBD1. The CDR3 totals 16 residues. Germline values: CDR1 SEHNR, CDR2 FQNEAQ (reference sequence). With V trimmed by 6 bases and J by 0 bases, 10 bases remained unmatched.

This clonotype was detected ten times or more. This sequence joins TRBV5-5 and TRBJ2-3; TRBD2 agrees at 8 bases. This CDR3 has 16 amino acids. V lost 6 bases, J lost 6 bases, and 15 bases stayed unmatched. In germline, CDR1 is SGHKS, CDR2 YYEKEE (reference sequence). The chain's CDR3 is CASNSGSHFRFDTQYF. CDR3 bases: TGTGCCAGCAACAGCGGGAGTCATTTTCGGTTCGATACGCAGTATTTT. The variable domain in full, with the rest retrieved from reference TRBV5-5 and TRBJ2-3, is DAGVTQSPTHLIKTRGQQVTLRCSPISGHKSVSWYQQVLGQGPQFIFQYYEKEERGRGNFPDRFSARQFPNYSSELNVNALLLGDSALYLCASNSGSHFRFDTQYFGPGTRLTVL.

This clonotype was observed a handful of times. This chain's CDR3 is CASSGRAGTPLERDTQYF. CDR3 bases: TGTGCCAGCAGCGGCCGGGCCGGGACACCTCTAGAGAGAGATACGCAGTATTTT. The chain employs TRBV7-9 and TRBJ2-3; D perhaps matches TRBD1 (6 bases). The CDR3 consists of 18 residues. Trimming pared 5 bases from V and 5 bases from J, leaving 26 bases between. Germline V lookup: CDR1 SEHNR, CDR2 FQNEAQ (reference sequence).

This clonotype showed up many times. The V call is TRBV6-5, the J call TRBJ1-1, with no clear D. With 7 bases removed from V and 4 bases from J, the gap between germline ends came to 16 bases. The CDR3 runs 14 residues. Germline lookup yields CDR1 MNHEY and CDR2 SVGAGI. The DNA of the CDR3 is TGTGCCAGCACTAGAGAATACAGTGGCACTGAAGCTTTCTTT. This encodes CASTREYSGTEAFF.

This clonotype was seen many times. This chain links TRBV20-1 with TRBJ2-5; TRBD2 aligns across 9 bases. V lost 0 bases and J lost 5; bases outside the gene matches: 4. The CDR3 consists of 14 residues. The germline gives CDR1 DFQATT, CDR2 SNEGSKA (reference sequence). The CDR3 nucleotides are TGCAGTGCTAGAGATCCTAGCGGGGCCGAGACCCAGTACTTC. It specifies CSARDPSGAETQYF.

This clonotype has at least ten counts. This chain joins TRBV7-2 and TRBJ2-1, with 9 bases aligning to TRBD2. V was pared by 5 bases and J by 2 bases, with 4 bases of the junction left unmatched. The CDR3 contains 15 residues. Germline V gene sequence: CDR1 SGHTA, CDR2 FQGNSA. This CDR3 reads CASSTSSGTYNEQFF. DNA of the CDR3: TGTGCCAGCAGCACCTCTAGCGGGACCTACAATGAGCAGTTCTTC.

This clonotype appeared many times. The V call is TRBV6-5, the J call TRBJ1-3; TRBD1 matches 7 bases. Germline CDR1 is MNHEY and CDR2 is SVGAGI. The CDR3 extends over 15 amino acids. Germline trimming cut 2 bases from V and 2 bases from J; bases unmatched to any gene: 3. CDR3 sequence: CASSYDRAAGNTIYF. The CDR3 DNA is TGTGCCAGCAGTTACGACAGGGCCGCTGGAAACACCATATATTTT.

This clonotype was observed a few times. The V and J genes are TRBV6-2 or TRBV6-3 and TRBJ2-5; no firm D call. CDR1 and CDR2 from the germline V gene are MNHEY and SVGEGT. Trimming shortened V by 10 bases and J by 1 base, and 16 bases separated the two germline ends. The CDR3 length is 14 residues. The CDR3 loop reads CATWDRRFQETQYF. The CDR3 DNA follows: TGTGCCACCTGGGATAGAAGATTCCAAGAGACCCAGTACTTC.

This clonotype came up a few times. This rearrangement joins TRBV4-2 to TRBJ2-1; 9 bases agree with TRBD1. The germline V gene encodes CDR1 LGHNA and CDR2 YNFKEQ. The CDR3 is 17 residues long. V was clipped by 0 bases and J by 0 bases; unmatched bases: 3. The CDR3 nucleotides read TGTGCCAGCAGCCAAGAGGGGACAGGGACCTCCTACAATGAGCAGTTCTTC. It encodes CASSQEGTGTSYNEQFF.

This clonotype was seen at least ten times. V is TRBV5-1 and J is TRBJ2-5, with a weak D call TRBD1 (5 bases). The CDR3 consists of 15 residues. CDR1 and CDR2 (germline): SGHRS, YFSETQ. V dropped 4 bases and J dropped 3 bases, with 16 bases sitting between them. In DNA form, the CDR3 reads TGCGCCAGCAGCCACTTACCCCAGGGTAAAGAGACCCAGTACTTC. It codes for CASSHLPQGKETQYF.

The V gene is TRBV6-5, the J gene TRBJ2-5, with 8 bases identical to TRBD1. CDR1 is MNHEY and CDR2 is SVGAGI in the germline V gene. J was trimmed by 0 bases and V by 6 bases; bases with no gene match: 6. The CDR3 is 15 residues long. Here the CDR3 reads CASRPWTGNQETQYF. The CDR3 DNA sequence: TGTGCCAGCAGACCTTGGACAGGGAACCAAGAGACCCAGTACTTC.

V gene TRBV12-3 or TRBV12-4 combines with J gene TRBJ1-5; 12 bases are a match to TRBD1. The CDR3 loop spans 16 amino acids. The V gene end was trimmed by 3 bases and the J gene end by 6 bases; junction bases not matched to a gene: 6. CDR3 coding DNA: TGTGCCAGCAGTTTTGGGGGGACAGGGGGCGTTCAGCCCCAGCATTTT. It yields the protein CASSFGGTGGVQPQHF.

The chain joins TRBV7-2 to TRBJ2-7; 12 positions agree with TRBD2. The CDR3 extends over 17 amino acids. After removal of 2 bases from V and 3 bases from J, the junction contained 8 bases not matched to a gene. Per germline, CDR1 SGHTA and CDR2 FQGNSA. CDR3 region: CASSLLAGGSKVYEQYF. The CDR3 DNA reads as TGTGCCAGCAGCTTACTAGCGGGAGGGTCGAAGGTCTACGAGCAGTACTTC. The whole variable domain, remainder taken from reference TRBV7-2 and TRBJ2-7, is GAGVSQSPSNKVTEKGKDVELRCDPISGHTALYWYRQSLGQGLEFLIYFQGNSAPDKSGLPSDRFSAERTGGSVSTLTIQRTQQEDSAVYLCASSLLAGGSKVYEQYFGPGTRLTVT.

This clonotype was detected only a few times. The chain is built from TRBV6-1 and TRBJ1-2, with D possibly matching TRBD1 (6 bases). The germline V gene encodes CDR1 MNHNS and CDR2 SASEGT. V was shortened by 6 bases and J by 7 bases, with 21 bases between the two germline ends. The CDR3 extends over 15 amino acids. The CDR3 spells CASSTRQDPSLGYTF. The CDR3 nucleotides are TGTGCCAGCAGCACCCGACAGGATCCCTCCCTTGGCTACACCTTC.

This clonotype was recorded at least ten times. CDR3 DNA sequence: TGTGCCAGCAGGGGGGCAACAAAGAACACTGAAGCTTTCTTT. This gives the protein CASRGATKNTEAFF. The V call is TRBV6-1, the J call TRBJ1-1, with a possible D match to TRBD1 (6 bases). V was cut by 6 bases and J by 1 base, with 12 bases left in between. Germline V gene data show CDR1 as MNHNS and CDR2 as SASEGT. The CDR3 consists of 14 residues.

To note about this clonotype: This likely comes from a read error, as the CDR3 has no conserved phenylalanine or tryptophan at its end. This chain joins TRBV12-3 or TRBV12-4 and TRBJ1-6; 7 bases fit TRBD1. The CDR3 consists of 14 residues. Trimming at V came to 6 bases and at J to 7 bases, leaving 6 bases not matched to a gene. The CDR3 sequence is CASSLGTANSPLHI. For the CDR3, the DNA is TGTGCCAGCAGCCTCGGGACAGCGAATTCACCCCTCCACATT.

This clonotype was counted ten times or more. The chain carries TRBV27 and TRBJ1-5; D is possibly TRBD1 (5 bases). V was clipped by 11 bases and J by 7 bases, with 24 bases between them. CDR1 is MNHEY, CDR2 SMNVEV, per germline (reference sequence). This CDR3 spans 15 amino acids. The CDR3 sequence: CAYRLGQGIGQPQHF. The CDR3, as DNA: TGTGCCTATAGGCTCGGGCAGGGTATCGGGCAGCCCCAGCATTTT.

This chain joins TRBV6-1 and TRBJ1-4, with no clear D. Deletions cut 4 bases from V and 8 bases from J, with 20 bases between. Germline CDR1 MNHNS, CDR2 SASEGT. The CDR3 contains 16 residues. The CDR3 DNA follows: TGTGCCAGCAGTGGGAGGGTGACGGCGACTCGAGAAAAACTGTTTTTT. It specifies CASSGRVTATREKLFF.

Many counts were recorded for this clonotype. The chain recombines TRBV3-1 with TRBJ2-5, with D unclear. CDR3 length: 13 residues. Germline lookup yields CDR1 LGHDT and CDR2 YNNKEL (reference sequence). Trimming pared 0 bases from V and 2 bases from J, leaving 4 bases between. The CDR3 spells CASSQELQETQYF. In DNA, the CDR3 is TGTGCCAGCAGCCAAGAACTACAAGAGACCCAGTACTTC.

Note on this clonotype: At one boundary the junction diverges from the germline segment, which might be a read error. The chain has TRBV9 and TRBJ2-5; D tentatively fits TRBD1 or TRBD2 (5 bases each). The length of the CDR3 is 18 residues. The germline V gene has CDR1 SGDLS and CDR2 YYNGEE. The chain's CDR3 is CASSRGASRGVQQETKYF. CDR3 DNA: TGTGCCAGCTCCCGAGGGGCTAGCAGAGGGGTTCAACAAGAGACCAAGTACTTC.

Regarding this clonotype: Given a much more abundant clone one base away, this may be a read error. For the CDR3, the DNA is TGTGCCAGCAGCTTAGGACAGGCTAACTATGCCTACACCTTC. Its protein product is CASSLGQANYAYTF. The chain is built from TRBV7-2 and TRBJ1-2; maybe TRBD1 (6 bases). This CDR3 has 14 amino acids. CDR1 and CDR2 (germline): SGHTA, FQGNSA.

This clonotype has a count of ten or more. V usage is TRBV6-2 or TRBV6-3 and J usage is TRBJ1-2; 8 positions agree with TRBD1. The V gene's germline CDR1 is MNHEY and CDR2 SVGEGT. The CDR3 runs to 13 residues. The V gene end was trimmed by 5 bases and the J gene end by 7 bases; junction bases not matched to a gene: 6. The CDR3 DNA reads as TGTGCCAGCAGTCTTCAGGGGGCGCGTGGCTACACCTTC. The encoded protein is CASSLQGARGYTF.